The entry that follows covers one TCR beta chain sequence. Its matching antigen is unknown. Just one base apart from a much larger clone, this may be a read error. There are 14 residues in the CDR3. CDR1 MGHRA and CDR2 YSYEKL come from the germline V gene. The data originate from a study of T cells in Graves' hyperthyroidism and ophthalmopathy. Overall study: Upon initial diagnosis and before any treatment, peripheral blood was collected. Whole-study results and caveats: Ophthalmopathy was predicted by the model a median of 6.5 months ahead of onset. Most thyroid-expanded clonotypes above 0.001 were also found in blood.

Under 3 months was the duration of disease in ophthalmopathy patients, who also had a Clinical Activity Score of at least 3 and a NOSPECS grade of at least 4. The source material, RNA transcripts, was used to amplify TCR beta CDR3 regions. RT-PCR in the first round (using the HTBI primer set) targeted the TCR CDR3. TCRdb reprocessed the multiplex PCR reads via MiXCR and lists one record per CDR3 protein. The sample has approximately 610,000 distinct CDR3 sequences, about 15% seen once. The sequence came from a woman in her thirties or forties with Graves' ophthalmopathy. V is TRBV4-1 and J is TRBJ2-5, with D perhaps TRBD1 (6 bases). Sequenced material: blood. CDR3 sequence: CASSQTGPLGTQCF. The CDR3 DNA reads as TGCGCCAGCAGCCAAACAGGGCCGCTCGGGACCCAGTGCTTC.